Reported below is one T cell receptor (beta chain). The target antigen is unknown. The sample comes from a study of T cells after yellow fever vaccination. Study-wide background: Preparing low-cell-number fractions relied on SMART-Seq v4 Ultra Low Input.

Study findings and constraints: The study re-detected most primary-vaccination clones after the booster (nearly 97% CD4, approximately 87% CD8).

With V trimmed by 8 bases and J by 4 bases, 10 bases remained unmatched. Germline lookup yields CDR1 MNHNS and CDR2 SASEGT. The CDR3 length is 14 residues. TCRdb reprocessed the 5' RACE reads with MiXCR, giving one entry per CDR3 protein. The repertoire has some 670,000 distinct CDR3 sequences, 12% of them found once; the top ten carry 14% to 15%. The J gene is TRBJ2-7, the V gene TRBV6-1; TRBD2 agrees at 8 bases. This receptor was taken from a man aged 25-40 years who received the YFV17D yellow fever vaccine. Source: PBMCs, taken on the day of the yellow fever booster vaccination. For the CDR3, the DNA is TGTGCCAGCGAGGAGCGGGAGCGAAGATACGAGCAGTACTTC. This gives the protein CASEERERRYEQYF.